This T cell receptor (beta chain) came from a study of blood T cell repertoires in COVID-19 (dated by TCRdb to 2020 to 2022). With regard to the full study: The collaborator samples originated in the United States, Italy and Spain and spanned the acute and convalescent phases of COVID-19. Subjects who had been exposed to COVID-19, were actively infected with it, or had recovered from it provided the deeply sampled blood TCRbeta repertoires that made up the dataset. The sample metadata nearly always contained a de-identified subject ID, COVID-19 status, age in years and sex. A freely available public database, intended as a resource for researchers studying the immune response to SARS-CoV-2, is where the repertoires were released. The prospective study material was composed of cDNA or gDNA derived from T cells, B-cell-depleted T cells, or PBMCs. Samples were obtained from the ongoing ImmuneRACE study (first 160 participants) and from roughly 1,300 subjects provided by 6 global collaborators. Where available, HLA class I and class II types were obtained from metadata supplied by the sample provider rather than from assay-based typing.

In the germline V gene (reference sequence), CDR1 corresponds to LNHDA and CDR2 to SQIVND. From the cysteine up to the phenylalanine, the CDR3 has a length of 14 residues. The DNA shown is the 42-base CDR3, in frame from base 1. Cut back by 4 bases and 4 bases, the V and J ends lie 11 bases apart. A note on this clone: The clone's antigen remains unknown. Base qualities are not provided; no much larger clone lies one nucleotide away.

General study outcomes and caveats: How much clinical and demographic metadata was included differed by source and by participant, and the metadata was provided uncurated.

Whole blood was collected in K2EDTA tubes by collaborating institutions according to the institutions' own protocols. For TCRbeta analysis, collaborators shipped samples in one of three forms: frozen whole blood, isolated PBMCs, or DNA extracted from either of those sample types. The immunoSEQ Assay, a bias-controlled multiplex PCR, was used to amplify TCRbeta CDR3 regions from genomic DNA. The published analysis was carried out like this. Within the assay, amplification of reference gene primers was used to estimate how many nucleated cells each sample contained. To quantify the absolute abundance of each unique TCRbeta CDR3 rearrangement, sequence reads were collapsed and filtered. For each sample, productive Simpson clonality was calculated as the square root of Simpson's diversity index across productive rearrangements. In its TCRdb copy, this immuneACCESS table keeps in-frame sequences only and misses some clones. Where compared with another copy, unresolved V genes explain less than half of these, and the others have no known cause. Clonal size and the V and J genes are those of that table, whereas D and trimming came from the DNA. Present in this sample are 70,000 or so clones, about nine tenths of which were seen just once. 5% to 8% of the sample rests with the top ten.

The sample was peripheral blood. The receptor chain draws on TRBV19 and TRBJ1-5, with the identity of the D gene unclear. This clonotype was obtained from a woman aged 50 to 60 with acute or convalescent COVID-19. The CDR3 is CASSTPEGNQPQHF. The bases read TGTGCCAGTAGTACGCCCGAGGGTAATCAGCCCCAGCATTTT. With the rest looked up from the reference TRBV19 and TRBJ1-5 genes rather than sequenced, the full variable domain is DGGITQSPKYLFRKEGQNVTLSCEQNLNHDAMYWYRQDPGQGLRLIYYSQIVNDFQKGDIAEGYSVSREKKESFPLTVTSAQKNPTAFYLCASSTPEGNQPQHFGDGTRLSIL.